These T cell receptor beta chains were read from a single sample in a study of OX40 agonist ivuxolimab in advanced cancers. Libraries were prepared by immunoSEQ multiplex PCR; TCRdb keeps only in-frame clonotypes and omits some of them. The sample shows roughly 90,000 clones, roughly 91% of them seen only once. The material was CD4+ or CD8+ T cells sorted from blood, obtained in a trial of the OX40 agonist ivuxolimab. Source of these receptors: an adult with an advanced solid tumor such as melanoma, head and neck, liver or kidney cancer. Each CDR3 is given with its conserved first and last residue. D genes are given only for firm matches. Clone size is shown for a subset of rows, as once, few, many or a class of expanded clone.

V,J,D,length,size,CDR3,DNA
TRBV7-8,TRBJ2-2,.,11,.,CASSRAGELFF,TGTGCCAGCAGCCGCGCCGGGGAGCTGTTTTTT
TRBV10-3,TRBJ2-5,.,13,.,CAISVSGQETQYF,TGTGCCATCAGTGTTAGCGGCCAAGAGACCCAGTACTTC
TRBV5-4,TRBJ1-1,TRBD1,14,.,CASSQPTGDTEAFF,TGTGCCAGCAGCCAACCGACAGGGGACACTGAAGCTTTCTTT
TRBV5-1,TRBJ2-3,TRBD2,16,.,CASSLFERGNTDTQYF,TGCGCCAGCAGCTTATTCGAGCGGGGGAACACAGATACGCAGTATTTT
TRBV28,TRBJ2-7,TRBD2,18,.,CASTSNLGTGGGGYEQYF,TGTGCCAGCACCTCTAATCTGGGGACGGGAGGCGGCGGCTACGAGCAGTACTTC
TRBV5-6,TRBJ1-5,TRBD1,15,once,CASSSLGQTNQPQHF,TGTGCCAGCAGCTCGTTGGGACAGACTAATCAGCCCCAGCATTTT
TRBV5-1,TRBJ2-1,.,13,.,CASTLFALNEQFF,TGCGCCAGTACCCTATTTGCGCTAAATGAGCAGTTCTTC
TRBV5-6,TRBJ2-3,TRBD2,16,.,CASSLEGLGVSDTQYF,TGTGCCAGCAGCTTGGAGGGACTAGGAGTTTCGGATACGCAGTATTTT
TRBV15,TRBJ2-1,TRBD2,16,.,CATSGAGTSGKNEQFF,TGTGCCACCAGCGGGGCCGGGACTAGCGGGAAAAATGAGCAGTTCTTC
TRBV28,TRBJ2-3,.,13,.,CASGDGSTDTQYF,TGTGCCTCTGGGGACGGGAGCACAGATACGCAGTATTTT
TRBV5-1,TRBJ2-1,TRBD1,15,.,CASSLVGTGYNEQFF,TGCGCCAGCAGCTTGGTTGGGACAGGCTACAATGAGCAGTTCTTC
TRBV5-1,TRBJ2-1,TRBD2,16,.,CASSVTSGSMATEQFF,TGCGCCAGCAGCGTTACTAGCGGGAGTATGGCTACTGAGCAGTTCTTC
TRBV7-2,TRBJ2-1,TRBD1,15,once,CASSLDRGLYNEQFF,TGTGCCAGCAGCTTGGACAGGGGACTCTACAATGAGCAGTTCTTC
TRBV28,TRBJ2-7,TRBD1,13,.,CASSSGQANVQYF,TGTGCCAGCAGTTCCGGACAGGCGAACGTGCAGTACTTC
TRBV7-3,TRBJ2-1,TRBD2,15,few,CASSTLAGGYNEQFF,TGTGCCAGCAGCACACTAGCGGGAGGTTACAATGAGCAGTTCTTC
TRBV27,TRBJ2-3,TRBD2,13,.,CAPGGESTDTQYF,TGTGCCCCTGGGGGGGAGAGCACAGATACGCAGTATTTT
TRBV6-1,TRBJ2-1,.,14,once,CASSEPGKSGEQFF,TGTGCCAGCAGTGAACCAGGAAAGTCAGGTGAGCAGTTCTTC
TRBV6-5,TRBJ2-7,TRBD1,14,.,CASSSGTGVFEQYF,TGTGCCAGCAGTTCCGGGACAGGGGTATTCGAGCAGTACTTC
TRBV6-1,TRBJ2-1,TRBD2,14,.,CASSITSGNNEQFF,TGTGCCAGCAGTATAACTAGCGGGAACAATGAGCAGTTCTTC
TRBV7-2,TRBJ2-1,.,15,.,CASSLALGRGGEQFF,TGTGCCAGCAGCTTAGCCCTGGGCAGGGGCGGTGAGCAGTTCTTC
TRBV15,TRBJ1-1,.,16,once,CATTSGGLGLNTEAFF,TGTGCCACCACCTCGGGCGGACTCGGCTTGAACACTGAAGCTTTCTTT
TRBV28,TRBJ2-7,TRBD2,17,once,CASSLAVGAGGSYEQYF,TGTGCCAGCAGTTTAGCCGTCGGGGCGGGAGGTTCCTACGAGCAGTACTTC
TRBV5-6,TRBJ2-4,.,14,.,CASYPQGTKNIQYF,TGTGCCAGCTACCCCCAAGGGACCAAAAACATTCAGTACTTC
TRBV30,TRBJ1-2,TRBD1,16,.,CAWSEWTGGLIYGYTF,TGTGCCTGGAGTGAGTGGACAGGGGGACTGATCTATGGCTACACCTTC
TRBV11-2,TRBJ2-3,TRBD1,17,.,CASSLVLGQGAQDTQYF,TGTGCCAGCAGCTTGGTTCTGGGACAGGGGGCCCAGGATACGCAGTATTTT
TRBV21-1,TRBJ2-7,.,13,once,CASSNRQGYEQYF,TGTGCCAGCAGCAACCGACAGGGGTACGAGCAGTACTTC
TRBV28,TRBJ1-4,.,12,.,CASKGWEEKLFF,TGTGCCAGCAAAGGGTGGGAAGAAAAACTGTTTTTT
TRBV10-2,TRBJ2-1,TRBD2,15,.,CASSDAHSGSGEQFF,TGCGCCAGCAGTGACGCGCACAGCGGGAGCGGTGAGCAGTTCTTC
TRBV6-6,TRBJ2-7,TRBD1,15,.,CASSDRDRGPYEQYF,TGTGCCAGCAGTGACCGGGACAGGGGGCCCTACGAGCAGTACTTC
TRBV4-3,TRBJ2-5,.,15,.,CASSQGQGRMETQYF,TGCGCCAGCAGCCAAGGGCAGGGGAGGATGGAGACCCAGTACTTC
TRBV7-3,TRBJ2-2,.,15,.,CASSLDRSNTGELFF,TGTGCCAGCAGCTTAGACAGGTCGAACACCGGGGAGCTGTTTTTT
TRBV28,TRBJ2-7,.,15,.,CASSSPTDTPYEQYF,TGTGCCAGCAGTTCCCCGACCGATACTCCGTACGAGCAGTACTTC
TRBV28,TRBJ2-7,.,14,.,CASARGGISYEQYF,TGTGCCTCCGCGCGCGGAGGAATCTCCTACGAGCAGTACTTC
TRBV5-1,TRBJ1-4,TRBD1,15,few,CASSWGQGAREKLFF,TGCGCCAGCAGCTGGGGACAGGGGGCGAGGGAAAAACTGTTTTTT
TRBV7-3,TRBJ2-1,TRBD2,15,.,CASSPTSGSYNEQFF,TGTGCCAGCAGCCCGACTAGCGGCTCCTACAATGAGCAGTTCTTC
TRBV9,TRBJ2-6,.,19,.,CASSPPFTRGASGANVLTF,TGTGCCAGCAGCCCCCCCTTTACACGAGGGGCCTCTGGGGCCAACGTCCTGACTTTC
TRBV21-1,TRBJ2-6,.,15,.,CASTSSFSGANVLTF,TGTGCCAGCACCTCAAGTTTCTCTGGGGCCAACGTCCTGACTTTC
TRBV29-1,TRBJ2-3,TRBD2,14,.,CSVGGGLRTDTQYF,TGCAGCGTTGGCGGGGGGTTACGCACAGATACGCAGTATTTT
TRBV21-1,TRBJ2-1,.,17,.,CASSTLRGREGVNEQFF,TGTGCCAGCAGCACCCTACGGGGGCGGGAGGGGGTCAATGAGCAGTTCTTC
TRBV7-9,TRBJ2-5,.,14,.,CASSLGQSGETQYF,TGTGCCAGCAGCTTAGGGCAGTCGGGAGAGACCCAGTACTTC
TRBV28,TRBJ2-5,.,15,.,CASSSPSAGQETQYF,TGTGCCAGCAGTTCCCCTTCGGCGGGCCAAGAGACCCAGTACTTC
TRBV15,TRBJ2-1,.,14,.,CATSTGQSHNEQFF,TGTGCCACCAGCACCGGACAGTCCCACAATGAGCAGTTCTTC
TRBV5-1,TRBJ2-1,.,15,.,CASSRPGDRVGEQFF,TGCGCCAGCAGCCGTCCGGGAGATCGGGTAGGTGAGCAGTTCTTC
TRBV11-2,TRBJ2-7,TRBD1,13,once,CASSTDRAYEQYF,TGTGCCAGCAGCACCGACAGGGCCTACGAGCAGTACTTC
TRBV6-5,TRBJ2-7,.,15,.,CASSKGGILTYEQYF,TGTGCCAGCAGTAAAGGGGGGATCCTTACCTACGAGCAGTACTTC
TRBV7-3,TRBJ2-5,TRBD1,15,few,CASSPLGTGQETQYF,TGTGCCAGCAGCCCTCTCGGGACAGGGCAAGAGACCCAGTACTTC
TRBV4-3,TRBJ2-7,.,14,.,CASSQARDAYEQYF,TGCGCCAGCAGCCAAGCAAGGGATGCCTACGAGCAGTACTTC
TRBV6-6,TRBJ1-5,.,16,.,CASSQRQTYSNQPQHF,TGTGCCAGCAGCCAACGGCAGACTTATAGCAATCAGCCCCAGCATTTT
TRBV6-5,TRBJ2-2,.,14,once,CASSYRGGTGELFF,TGTGCCAGCAGTTACCGAGGAGGGACCGGGGAGCTGTTTTTT
TRBV4-3,TRBJ2-2,.,15,once,CASSHRGEGTGELFF,TGCGCCAGCAGCCACAGGGGGGAGGGAACCGGGGAGCTGTTTTTT
TRBV19,TRBJ2-1,.,13,.,CASSIGSYYEQFF,TGTGCCAGTAGTATAGGCAGCTACTATGAGCAGTTCTTC
TRBV4-1,TRBJ2-7,TRBD2,17,once,CASSLTSGTTTPYEQYF,TGCGCCAGCAGCCTAACTAGCGGGACTACTACTCCCTACGAGCAGTACTTC
TRBV28,TRBJ1-2,.,15,.,CASSSPRIGSYGYTF,TGTGCCAGCAGTTCACCCCGTATAGGGTCCTATGGCTACACCTTC
TRBV18,TRBJ2-3,.,14,.,CASSPPRPADTQYF,TGTGCCAGCTCACCACCACGACCCGCAGATACGCAGTATTTT